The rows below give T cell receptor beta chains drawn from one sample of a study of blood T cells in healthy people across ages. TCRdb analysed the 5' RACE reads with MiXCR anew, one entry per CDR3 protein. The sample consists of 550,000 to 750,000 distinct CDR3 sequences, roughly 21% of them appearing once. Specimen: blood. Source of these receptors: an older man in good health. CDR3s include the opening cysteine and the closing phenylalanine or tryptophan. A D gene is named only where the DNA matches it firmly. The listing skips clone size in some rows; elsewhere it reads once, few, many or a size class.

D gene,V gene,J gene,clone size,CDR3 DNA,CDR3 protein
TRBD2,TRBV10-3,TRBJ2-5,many,TGTGCCATCAGTGAGTCACTAGCGGGAAGGGAAGAGACCCAGTACTTC,CAISESLAGREETQYF
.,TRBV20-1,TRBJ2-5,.,TGCAGTGCTATGGAGAGGGGAGAGACCCAGTACTTC,CSAMERGETQYF
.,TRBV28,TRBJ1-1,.,TGTGCCAGTACCTTTAGTGGAGGTGAAGCTTTCTTT,CASTFSGGEAFF
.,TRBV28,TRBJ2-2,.,TGTGCCAGCCGGATTAACACCGGGGAGCTGTTTTTT,CASRINTGELFF
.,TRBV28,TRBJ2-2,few,TGTGCCAGCACGCCGGAAACCGGGGAGCTGTTTTTT,CASTPETGELFF
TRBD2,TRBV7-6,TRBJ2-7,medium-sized,TGTGCCAGCAGCTTAGAGCAAGCGACTAGCGGGAGTTTCCACGAGCAGTACTTC,CASSLEQATSGSFHEQYF
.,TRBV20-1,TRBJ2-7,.,TGCAGTGCTGCCACGGGACCGAACTGCGAGCAGTACTTC,CSAATGPNCEQYF
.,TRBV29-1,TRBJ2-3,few,TGCAGCGTCACGGGCGGAAAAACTAGCACAGATACGCAGTATTTT,CSVTGGKTSTDTQYF
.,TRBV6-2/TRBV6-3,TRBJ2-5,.,TGTGCCAGCACCCTACGGAGGGGCGGTGAGACCCAGTACTTC,CASTLRRGGETQYF
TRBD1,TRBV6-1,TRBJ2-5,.,TGTGCCAGCAGTGACCCCAGGGGGCGAGAGACCCAGTACTTC,CASSDPRGRETQYF
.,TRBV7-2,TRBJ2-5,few,TGTGCCAGCAGCCAAGGGCCAGGCGGGGCAGAGACCCAGTACTTC,CASSQGPGGAETQYF
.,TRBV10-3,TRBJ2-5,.,TGTGCCATCAGTGTTGGGGGGCCCGAAGAGACCCAGTACTTC,CAISVGGPEETQYF
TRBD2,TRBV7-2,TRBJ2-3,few,TGTGCCAGCAGCTTAGTGGGTAGCGGGAGCACAGATACGCAGTATTTT,CASSLVGSGSTDTQYF
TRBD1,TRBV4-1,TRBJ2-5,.,TGCGCCAGCAGCCAACCCGACAGGGGAAATTTAGAGACCCAGTACTTC,CASSQPDRGNLETQYF
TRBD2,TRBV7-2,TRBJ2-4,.,TGTGCCAGCAGCTTACTCGCGGGGGGAAACATTCAGTACTTC,CASSLLAGGNIQYF
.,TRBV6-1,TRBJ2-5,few,TGTGCCAGCAGTGAAGATGTTTTCCGGGGGACCCAGTACTTC,CASSEDVFRGTQYF
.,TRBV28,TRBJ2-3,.,TGTGCCAGCAGATACAGCGGGAGCACAGATACGCAGTATTTT,CASRYSGSTDTQYF
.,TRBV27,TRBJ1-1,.,TGTGCCAGCAGGGGGTTCATGAACACTGAAGCTTTCTTT,CASRGFMNTEAFF
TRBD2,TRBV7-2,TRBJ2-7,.,TGTGCCAGCAGCTTGGAGGGACTAGCGGGACCCATATCCTACGAGCAGTACTTC,CASSLEGLAGPISYEQYF
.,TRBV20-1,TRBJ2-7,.,TGCAGTGCTAGTGTACGGGATCGACCCTACGAGCAGTACTTC,CSASVRDRPYEQYF
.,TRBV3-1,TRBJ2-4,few,TGTGCCAGCAGCCAAGCCCCCCAGGGGCCCAAAAACATTCAGTACTTC,CASSQAPQGPKNIQYF
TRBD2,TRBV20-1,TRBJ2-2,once,TGCAGTGCTGATGGGACTAGCGGGAGGGATCACACCGGGGAGCTGTTTTTT,CSADGTSGRDHTGELFF
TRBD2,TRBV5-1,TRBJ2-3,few,TGCGCCAGCAGCGGTAAAGCCAGGACTAGCGGCAGCACAGATACGCAGTATTTT,CASSGKARTSGSTDTQYF
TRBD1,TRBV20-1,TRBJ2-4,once,TGCAGTGCTAGACTCCAGACAGGGCCGAACATTCAGTACTTC,CSARLQTGPNIQYF
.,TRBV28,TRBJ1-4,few,TGTGCCAGCAGTAGGTACACAGGGAGGGAAAAACTGTTTTTT,CASSRYTGREKLFF
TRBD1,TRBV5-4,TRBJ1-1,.,TGTGCCAGCAGCTATCAGGGGGTTTCTTTCTTT,CASSYQGVSFF
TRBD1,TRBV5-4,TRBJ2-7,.,TGTGCCAGCAGCTTGGGGGGACAGGCGTCCTACGAGCAGTACTTC,CASSLGGQASYEQYF
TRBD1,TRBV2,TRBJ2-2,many,TGTGCCAGCAAACAGGGGCGGACCGGGGAGCTGTTTTTT,CASKQGRTGELFF
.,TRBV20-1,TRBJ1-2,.,TGCAGTGCCAGAAACTCAGGCTACACCTTC,CSARNSGYTF
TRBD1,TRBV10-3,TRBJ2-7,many,TGTGCCATCAGTGAGGGACAGGGCGGCGAGCAGTACTTC,CAISEGQGGEQYF
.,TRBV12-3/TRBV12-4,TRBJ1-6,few,TGTGCCAGCAGGCCGACGAGCAACGGGAATTCACCCCTCCACTTT,CASRPTSNGNSPLHF
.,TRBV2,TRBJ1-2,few,TGTGCCAGCATTACCGAAGGGACTTCTAACTATGGCTACACCTTC,CASITEGTSNYGYTF
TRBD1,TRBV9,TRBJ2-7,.,TGTGCCAGCAGCGTAGGTACAGGACAGGGCTCCTACGAGCAGTACTTC,CASSVGTGQGSYEQYF
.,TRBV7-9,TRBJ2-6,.,TGTGCCAGCAGCTTACGTGGGGCCCCCTCTGGGGCCAACGTCCTGACTTTC,CASSLRGAPSGANVLTF
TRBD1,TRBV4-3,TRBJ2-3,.,TGCGCCAGCAGCCGAACGATGGGACAGTTAACAGATACGCAGTATTTT,CASSRTMGQLTDTQYF
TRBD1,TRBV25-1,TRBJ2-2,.,TGTGCCAGCAGGGTGGACAGGGGTAACACCGGGGAGCTGTTTTTT,CASRVDRGNTGELFF
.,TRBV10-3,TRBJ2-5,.,TGTGCCATCAGTGAGAACCGGGAGACCCAGTACTTC,CAISENRETQYF